This T cell receptor (beta chain) originates from a study of cytomegalovirus exposure and HLA in healthy donors. Vbeta (60) and Jbeta (13) primers were used in the PCR. Using immunoSEQ multiplex PCR, the repertoire was profiled, and TCRdb retains in-frame clones only, with some absent. The sample consists of around 190,000 clones, about 10% of them appearing once. General study findings and limits: Reported results showed that the classifier diagnosed cytomegalovirus status with high specificity and sensitivity.

This clone was seen a handful of times. Its cognate antigen is unknown. Trimming took off 3 bases at V and 0 bases at J, with 6 bases between the two ends. Germline assignment: CDR1 SNHLY and CDR2 FYNNEI. The length of the CDR3 is 15 residues. Specimen: PBMCs. The TCR originated in a woman in her 30s in good health and CMV-seropositive. The rearrangement joins TRBV2 to TRBJ1-6; D not resolved. CDR3 nucleotides: TGTGCCAGCAGTGAGAGAAGCTCCTATAATTCACCCCTCCACTTT. Its protein is CASSERSSYNSPLHF.